This paragraph covers one TCR beta chain sequence. What it recognizes is unknown. This CDR3 is 14 amino acids long. V lost 5 bases and J 7 bases, leaving 15 bases between the germline ends. The sample comes from a study of T cells in Graves' hyperthyroidism and ophthalmopathy. Study-level findings and limits: Ophthalmopathy cases were set apart from stable hyperthyroidism by a 13 V-J model. For ophthalmopathy, model prediction preceded onset by a median roughly 6.5 months. The blood repertoire included most of the expanded thyroid clonotypes above 0.001.

Template material for amplifying TCR beta CDR3 regions consisted of RNA transcripts. The HTBI primer set drove a first-round RT-PCR of the TCR CDR3. A single record per CDR3 protein comes from TCRdb applying MiXCR to the multiplex PCR reads. Of almost 600,000 distinct CDR3 sequences listed, about half are singletons. Specimen: peripheral blood or thyroid tissue (not recorded which). The source of this sequence is a woman between 18 and 29 years old with Graves' hyperthyroidism. V and J are TRBV12-3 or TRBV12-4 and TRBJ1-5; D gene ambiguous. CDR3 protein: CASSPAPGSQPQHF. The CDR3 coding sequence is TGTGCCAGCAGTCCTGCCCCGGGTTCGCAGCCCCAGCATTTT.